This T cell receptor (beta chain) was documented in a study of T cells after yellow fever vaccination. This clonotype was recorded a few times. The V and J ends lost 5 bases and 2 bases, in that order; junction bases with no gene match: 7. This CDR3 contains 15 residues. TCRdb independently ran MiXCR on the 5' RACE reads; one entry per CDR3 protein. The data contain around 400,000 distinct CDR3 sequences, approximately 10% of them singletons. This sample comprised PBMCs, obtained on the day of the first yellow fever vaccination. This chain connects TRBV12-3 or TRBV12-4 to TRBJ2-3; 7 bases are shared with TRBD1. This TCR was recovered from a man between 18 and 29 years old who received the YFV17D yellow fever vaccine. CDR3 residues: CASSGRDSYTDTQYF. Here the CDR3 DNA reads TGTGCCAGCAGTGGTCGGGACAGCTACACAGATACGCAGTATTTT.